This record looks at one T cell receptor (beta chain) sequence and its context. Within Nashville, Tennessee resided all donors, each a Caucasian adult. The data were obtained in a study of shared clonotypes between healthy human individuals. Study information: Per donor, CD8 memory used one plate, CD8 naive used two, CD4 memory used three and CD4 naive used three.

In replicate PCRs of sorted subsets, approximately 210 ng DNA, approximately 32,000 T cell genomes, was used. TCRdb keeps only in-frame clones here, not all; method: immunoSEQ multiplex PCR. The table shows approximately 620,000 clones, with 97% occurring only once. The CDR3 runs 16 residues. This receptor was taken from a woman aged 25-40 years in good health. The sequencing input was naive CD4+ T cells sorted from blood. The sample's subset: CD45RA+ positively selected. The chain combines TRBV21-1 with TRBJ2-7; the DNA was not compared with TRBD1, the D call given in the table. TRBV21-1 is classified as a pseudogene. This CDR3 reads CASSKVSQTGAYEQYF. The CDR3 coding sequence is TGTGCCAGCAGCAAAGTCTCCCAGACAGGGGCCTACGAGCAGTACTTC.